This record looks at one TCR beta chain sequence and its context. TCRdb keeps only in-frame clones here, not all; method: immunoSEQ multiplex PCR. Of 250,000 to 350,000 clones in the sample, about 81% were seen once. V was cut by 7 bases and J by 0 bases, with 13 bases left in between. In germline, CDR1 is SEHNR, CDR2 FQNEAQ (reference sequence). CDR3 size: 14 residues. The data originate from a study of blood T cell repertoires in COVID-19. The wider study: The study drew acute and convalescent COVID-19 samples from the United States, Italy and Spain. The analysed material was cDNA or gDNA that came from T cells, B-cell-depleted T cells, or PBMCs.

This chain links TRBV7-9 with TRBJ2-7; D perhaps matches TRBD2 (5 bases). This clonotype originated in a human donor with COVID-19, enrolled during active disease. The donor label of this sample is uncertain. The material sequenced was peripheral blood. The DNA for the CDR3 is TGTGCCAGCACCGGGGAGAGGCACTCCTACGAGCAGTACTTC. Its protein product is CASTGERHSYEQYF.